A selection of T cell receptor beta chains follows, all from one sample in a study of blood T cells in healthy people across ages. MiXCR was run by TCRdb on the 5' RACE reads, yielding one entry per CDR3 protein. The sample holds some 1.8 million distinct CDR3 sequences; about 39% are singletons and the top ten take 20% to 25%. What was sequenced was blood. These receptors were collected from a human donor in good health. The CDR3 runs from the conserved cysteine through the conserved F or W. The D gene is left open where the match is weak. The size of a clone is reported for some rows only, either as once, few or many, or as a class for expanded clones.

>TRBJ2-1|TRBV7-3|NA|NA
TGTGCCAGCAGCTTATGGGCTAACAATGAGCAGTTCTTC
CASSLWANNEQFF
>TRBJ2-1|TRBV4-3|NA|few
TGCGCCAGCAGCCCACAGGTTTGGGGATACAATGAGCAGTTCTTC
CASSPQVWGYNEQFF
>TRBJ2-1|TRBV9|TRBD2|few
TGTGCCAGCAGCTTCACCCACGGACTAGCGGACAATGAGCAGTTCTTC
CASSFTHGLADNEQFF
>TRBJ1-1|TRBV6-2/TRBV6-3|NA|NA
TGTGCCAGCAGCGATTACTTTGAAGCTTTCTTT
CASSDYFEAFF
>TRBJ2-7|TRBV3-1|TRBD2|NA
TGTGCCAGCAGCCGTGGGACTATTGCCTACGAGCAGTACTTC
CASSRGTIAYEQYF
>TRBJ2-7|TRBV7-2|NA|NA
TGTGCCAGCAGCTCCCCGGGACGTACCTGCGAGCAGTACTTC
CASSSPGRTCEQYF
>TRBJ1-1|TRBV6-1|NA|NA
TGTGCCAGCAAGCCTTTCGAGAACACTGAAGCTTTCTTT
CASKPFENTEAFF
>TRBJ1-2|TRBV20-1|NA|few
TGCAGTGCTAGAGATCACGGCGAGTATGGCTACACCTTC
CSARDHGEYGYTF
>TRBJ2-7|TRBV12-3/TRBV12-4|NA|NA
TGTGCCAGCAGTTTAACTGACCTTACCACCTACGAGCAGTACTTC
CASSLTDLTTYEQYF
>TRBJ2-3|TRBV7-2|NA|NA
TGTGCCAGCAGCTCCAAGCACGGGACTACGCAGTATTTT
CASSSKHGTTQYF
>TRBJ1-6|TRBV7-2|TRBD1|few
TGTGCCAGCAGCTGGACAGGGGGGCATTCACCCCTCCACTTT
CASSWTGGHSPLHF
>TRBJ2-7|TRBV7-2|NA|NA
TGTGTCAGCAGCTTGGGGCTGAGGCAAGTCCACGAGCAGTACTTC
CVSSLGLRQVHEQYF
>TRBJ1-2|TRBV15|NA|NA
TGTGCCACCAGCAGAGATGGTCGGGGACGGGTTGATGGCTACACCTTC
CATSRDGRGRVDGYTF
>TRBJ2-4|TRBV6-1|TRBD2|NA
TGTGCCAGCAGTCCGCTATGGGGGGGACTAGCCAAAAACATTCAGTACTTC
CASSPLWGGLAKNIQYF
>TRBJ1-4|TRBV6-6|NA|few
TGTGCCACCTCTGCCGAGGCAACTAATGAAAAACTGTTTTTT
CATSAEATNEKLFF
>TRBJ2-3|TRBV6-5|NA|NA
TGTGCCAGCAGTTCCGCAGGGATTTTCGGCACAGATACGCAGTATTTT
CASSSAGIFGTDTQYF
>TRBJ2-6|TRBV7-2|NA|NA
TGTGCCAGCAGCTTAGTGGGCGTGGGCTCTGGGGCCAACGTCCTGACTTTC
CASSLVGVGSGANVLTF
>TRBJ2-5|TRBV27|NA|few
TGTGCCAGCACCAACCAAGAGACCCAGTACTTC
CASTNQETQYF
>TRBJ1-1|TRBV20-1|NA|NA
TGCAGTGCTAGTAATGGCGGGAAAAGGTCGAACACTGAAGCTTTCTTT
CSASNGGKRSNTEAFF
>TRBJ1-1|TRBV6-6|NA|once
TGTGCCAGCAGTTACGGGTTCGAGAGGAACACTGAAGCTTTCTTT
CASSYGFERNTEAFF
>TRBJ1-1|TRBV11-3|NA|NA
TGTGCCAGTAGCTTAGATTTTGAACGGACTAAAGCTTTCTTT
CASSLDFERTKAFF
>TRBJ2-1|TRBV11-2|NA|few
TGTGCCAGCAGCAGCAGGGGATTTCGGTATGAGCAGTTCTTC
CASSSRGFRYEQFF
>TRBJ2-7|TRBV28|TRBD2|once
TGTGCCAGCAGTTTTAAGCGGGGGCGGTCCTACGAGCAGTACTTC
CASSFKRGRSYEQYF
>TRBJ2-7|TRBV2|NA|few
TGTGCCAGCAGTGAAGCGCTTCGCATAGGGGCCTCCTTCTACGAGCAGTACTTC
CASSEALRIGASFYEQYF
>TRBJ1-1|TRBV15|NA|many
TGTGCCACCAGCAGAGGAGTTAACACTGAAGCTTTCTTT
CATSRGVNTEAFF
>TRBJ2-3|TRBV29-1|TRBD2|NA
TGCAGCGTTCCCGGCGGGGGGGCATTATGGATACAGGCAGATACGCAGTATTTT
CSVPGGGALWIQADTQYF
>TRBJ2-1|TRBV5-1|TRBD2|NA
TGCGCCAGCACCGGGACTAGCGGTAAACGGGAGCAGTTCTTC
CASTGTSGKREQFF
>TRBJ2-7|TRBV5-1|NA|NA
TGCGCCAGCTCACGCGGACATGGGTCCTACGAGCAGTACTTC
CASSRGHGSYEQYF
>TRBJ2-3|TRBV7-2|NA|NA
TGTGCCAGCAGGGGGGCGGGGTTCACAGATACGCAGTATTTT
CASRGAGFTDTQYF
>TRBJ2-3|TRBV4-3|TRBD1|NA
TGCGCCAGCAGCCAAACGACAGGGGGCGTCCCAGATACGCAGTATTTT
CASSQTTGGVPDTQYF
>TRBJ2-3|TRBV5-1|NA|NA
TGCGCCAGCAGCTTTGAAACGGCCAGACCAGATACGCAGTATTTT
CASSFETARPDTQYF
>TRBJ1-5|TRBV24-1|NA|few
TGTGCCACCGCGGATCGGGAGGAGGGTCGCAATCAGCCCCAGCATTTT
CATADREEGRNQPQHF
>TRBJ2-7|TRBV4-3|TRBD1|few
TGCGCCAGCAGCCACCTCTCGGGACAGGGCCGGTCCTACGAGCAGTACTTC
CASSHLSGQGRSYEQYF